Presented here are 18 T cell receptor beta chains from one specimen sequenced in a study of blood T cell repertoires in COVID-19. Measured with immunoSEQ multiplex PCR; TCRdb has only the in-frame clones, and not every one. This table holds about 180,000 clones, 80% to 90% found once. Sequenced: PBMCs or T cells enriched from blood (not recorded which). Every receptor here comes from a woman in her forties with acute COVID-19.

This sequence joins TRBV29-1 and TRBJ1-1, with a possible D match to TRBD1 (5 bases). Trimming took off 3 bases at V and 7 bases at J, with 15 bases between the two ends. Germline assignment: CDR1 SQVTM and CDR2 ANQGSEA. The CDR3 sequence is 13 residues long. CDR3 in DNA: TGCAGCGTTGAGCCCCTTGTCGGGGGTGAAGCTTTCTTT. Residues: CSVEPLVGGEAFF.

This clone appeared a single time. The CDR3 nucleotides are TGTGCCAGCAGCTTATTCGGCGGAGATACAGATACGCAGTATTTT. Residues: CASSLFGGDTDTQYF. This chain joins TRBV13 and TRBJ2-3; no firm D call. Trimming stripped 2 bases from V and 3 bases from J, with 12 bases between. This CDR3 spans 15 amino acids. Germline lookup yields CDR1 PRHDT and CDR2 FYEKMQ (reference sequence).

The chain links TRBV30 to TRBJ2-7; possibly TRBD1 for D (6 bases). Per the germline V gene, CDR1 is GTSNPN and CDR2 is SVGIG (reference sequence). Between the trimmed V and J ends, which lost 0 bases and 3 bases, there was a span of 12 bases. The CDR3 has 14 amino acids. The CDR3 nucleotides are TGTGCCTGGAGTGTCGGGGACATCCTCTACGAGCAGTACTTC. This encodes CAWSVGDILYEQYF.

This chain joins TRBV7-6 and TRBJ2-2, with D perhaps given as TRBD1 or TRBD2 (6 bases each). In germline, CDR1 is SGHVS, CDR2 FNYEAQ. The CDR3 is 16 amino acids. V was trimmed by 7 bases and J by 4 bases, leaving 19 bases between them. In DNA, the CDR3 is TGTGCCAGCACCCTAGCGTCACAGGGACCCACCGGGGAGCTGTTTTTT. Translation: CASTLASQGPTGELFF.

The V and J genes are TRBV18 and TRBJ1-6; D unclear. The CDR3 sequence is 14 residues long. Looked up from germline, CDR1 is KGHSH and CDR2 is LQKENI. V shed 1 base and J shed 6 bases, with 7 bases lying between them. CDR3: CASSPQEINSPLHF. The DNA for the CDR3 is TGTGCCAGCTCACCACAGGAGATTAATTCACCCCTCCACTTT. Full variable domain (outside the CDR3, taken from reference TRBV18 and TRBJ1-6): NAGVMQNPRHLVRRRGQEARLRCSPMKGHSHVYWYRQLPEEGLKFMVYLQKENIIDESGMPKERFSAEFPKEGPSILRIQQVVRGDSAAYFCASSPQEINSPLHFGNGTRLTVT.

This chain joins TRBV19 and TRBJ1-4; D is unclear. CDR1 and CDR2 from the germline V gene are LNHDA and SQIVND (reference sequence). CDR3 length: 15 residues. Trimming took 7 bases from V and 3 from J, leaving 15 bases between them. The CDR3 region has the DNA TGTGCCAGTATGGATAAGAGGGTACCTAATGAAAAACTGTTTTTT. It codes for CASMDKRVPNEKLFF. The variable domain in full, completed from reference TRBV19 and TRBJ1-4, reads DGGITQSPKYLFRKEGQNVTLSCEQNLNHDAMYWYRQDPGQGLRLIYYSQIVNDFQKGDIAEGYSVSREKKESFPLTVTSAQKNPTAFYLCASMDKRVPNEKLFFGSGTQLSVL.

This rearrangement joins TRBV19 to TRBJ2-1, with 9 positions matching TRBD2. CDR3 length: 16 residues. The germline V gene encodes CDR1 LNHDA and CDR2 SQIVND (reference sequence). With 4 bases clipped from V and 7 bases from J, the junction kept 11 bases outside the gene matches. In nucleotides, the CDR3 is TGTGCCAGTAGTACCCATACTAGCGGGCGTACTAATGAGCAGTTCTTC. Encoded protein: CASSTHTSGRTNEQFF. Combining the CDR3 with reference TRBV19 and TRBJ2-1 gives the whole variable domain DGGITQSPKYLFRKEGQNVTLSCEQNLNHDAMYWYRQDPGQGLRLIYYSQIVNDFQKGDIAEGYSVSREKKESFPLTVTSAQKNPTAFYLCASSTHTSGRTNEQFFGPGTRLTVL.

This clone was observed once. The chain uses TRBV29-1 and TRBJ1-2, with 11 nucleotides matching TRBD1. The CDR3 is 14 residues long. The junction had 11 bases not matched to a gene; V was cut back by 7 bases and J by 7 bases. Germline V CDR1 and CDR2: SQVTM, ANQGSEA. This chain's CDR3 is CSAIPDRGRAGYTF. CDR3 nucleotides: TGCAGCGCCATTCCGGACAGGGGGCGTGCTGGCTACACCTTC.

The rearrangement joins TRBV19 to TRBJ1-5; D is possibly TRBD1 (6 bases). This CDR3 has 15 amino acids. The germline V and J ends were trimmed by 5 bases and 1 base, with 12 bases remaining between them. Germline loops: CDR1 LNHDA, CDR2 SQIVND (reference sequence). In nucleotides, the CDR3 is TGTGCCAGTAGTTCAGGACAGTGGAGCAATCAGCCCCAGCATTTT. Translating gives CASSSGQWSNQPQHF.

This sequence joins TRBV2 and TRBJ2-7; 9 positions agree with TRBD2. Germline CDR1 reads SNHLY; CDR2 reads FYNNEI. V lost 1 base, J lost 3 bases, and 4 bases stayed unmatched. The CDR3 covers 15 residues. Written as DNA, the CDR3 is TGTGCCAGCAGTGAAGACTCGCGGGGGGGCTACGAGCAGTACTTC. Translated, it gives CASSEDSRGGYEQYF.

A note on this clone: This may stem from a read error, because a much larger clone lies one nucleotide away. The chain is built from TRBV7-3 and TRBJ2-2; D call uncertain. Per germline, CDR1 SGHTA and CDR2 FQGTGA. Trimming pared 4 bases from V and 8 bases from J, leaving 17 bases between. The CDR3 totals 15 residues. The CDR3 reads CASSSSSERSGELFF. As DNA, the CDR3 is TGTGCCAGCAGCTCCTCAAGCGAGAGATCAGGGGAGCTGTTTTTT.

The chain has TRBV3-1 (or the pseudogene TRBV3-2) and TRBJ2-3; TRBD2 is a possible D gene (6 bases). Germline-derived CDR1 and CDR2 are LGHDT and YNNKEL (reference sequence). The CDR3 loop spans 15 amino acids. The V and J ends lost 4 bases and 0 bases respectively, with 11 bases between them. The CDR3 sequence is CASSLAEGSTDTQYF. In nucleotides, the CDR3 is TGTGCCAGCAGCCTGGCGGAGGGGAGCACAGATACGCAGTATTTT.

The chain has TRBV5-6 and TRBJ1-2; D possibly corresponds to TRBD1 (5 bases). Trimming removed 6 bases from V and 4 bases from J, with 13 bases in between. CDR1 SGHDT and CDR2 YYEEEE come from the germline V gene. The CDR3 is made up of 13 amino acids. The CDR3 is CASNRARAYGYTF. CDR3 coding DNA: TGTGCCAGCAATCGGGCCAGGGCCTATGGCTACACCTTC.

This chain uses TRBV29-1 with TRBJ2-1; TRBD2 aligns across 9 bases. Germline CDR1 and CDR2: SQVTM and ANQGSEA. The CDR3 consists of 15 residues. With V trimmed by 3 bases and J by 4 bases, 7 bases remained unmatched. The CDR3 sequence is CSVEGASGKYNEQFF. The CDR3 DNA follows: TGCAGCGTTGAGGGGGCTAGCGGGAAGTACAATGAGCAGTTCTTC.

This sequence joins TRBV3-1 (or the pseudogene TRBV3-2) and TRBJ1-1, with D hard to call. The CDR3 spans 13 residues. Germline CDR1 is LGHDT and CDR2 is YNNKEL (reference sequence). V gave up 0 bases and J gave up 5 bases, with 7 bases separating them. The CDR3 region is CASSQDRGTEAFF. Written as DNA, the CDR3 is TGTGCCAGCAGCCAAGATCGGGGTACTGAAGCTTTCTTT.

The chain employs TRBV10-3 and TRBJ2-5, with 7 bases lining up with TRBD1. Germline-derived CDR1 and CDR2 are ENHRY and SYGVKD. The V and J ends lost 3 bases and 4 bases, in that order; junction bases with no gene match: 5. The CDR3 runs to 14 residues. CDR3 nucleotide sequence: TGTGCCATCAGTGAAGAGGGGGCGGGAGAGACCCAGTACTTC. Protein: CAISEEGAGETQYF.

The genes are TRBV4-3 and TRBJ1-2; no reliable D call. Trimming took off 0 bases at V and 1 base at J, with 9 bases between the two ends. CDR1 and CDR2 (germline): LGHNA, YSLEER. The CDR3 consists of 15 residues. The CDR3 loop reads CASSQDLGDNYGYTF. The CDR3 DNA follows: TGCGCCAGCAGCCAAGATCTCGGGGATAACTATGGCTACACCTTC.

CDR3 amino acids: CASSQYRVGKAYEQYF. CDR3 sequence (DNA): TGTGCCAGCAGCCAATACAGGGTGGGTAAAGCTTACGAGCAGTACTTC. The chain uses TRBV14 and TRBJ2-7; TRBD1 might be the D (6 bases). V dropped 2 bases and J dropped 4 bases, with 18 bases sitting between them. The V gene's germline CDR1 is SGHDN and CDR2 FVKESK. CDR3 size: 16 residues.